Each of the 31 T cell receptor beta chains below was sequenced from the same sample in a study of blood T cell repertoires in COVID-19. Some clones are missing from TCRdb's copy, which holds only in-frame ones; the method was immunoSEQ multiplex PCR. The table lists tens of thousands of clones, approximately 80% of them singletons. The sequencing input was peripheral blood. These TCRs come from a man aged 70 or older with COVID-19, enrolled during active disease.

The chain couples TRBV7-8 to TRBJ1-6; D is unresolved. CDR3 size: 14 residues. V was trimmed by 0 bases and J by 9 bases, leaving 9 bases between them. Germline CDR1 and CDR2: SGHVS and FQNEAQ. CDR3 loop: CASSLATRGSPLHF. CDR3 bases: TGTGCCAGCAGCTTAGCGACACGGGGTTCACCCCTCCACTTT.

The chain joins TRBV5-1 to TRBJ1-4, with D unclear. Germline CDR1 is SGHRS and CDR2 is YFSETQ. The V gene lost 1 base and the J gene lost 4 bases, with 11 bases spanning the gap. CDR3 length equals 15 residues. The CDR3 loop reads CASSLSGSFNEKLFF. In nucleotides, the CDR3 is TGCGCCAGCAGCTTGAGTGGCAGTTTTAATGAAAAACTGTTTTTT.

CDR3 bases: TGTGCCAGCAGTGGCGCTGGGGCTAATGGCTACACCTTC. It codes for CASSGAGANGYTF. The genes are TRBV7-8 and TRBJ1-2; D may be TRBD1 (5 bases). CDR1 is SGHVS, CDR2 FQNEAQ, per germline. This CDR3 region has 13 residues. Deletions cut 6 bases from V and 6 bases from J, with 14 bases between.

The gene calls are TRBV12-3 or TRBV12-4 and TRBJ2-1; D unresolved. There are 13 residues in the CDR3. V was shortened by 2 bases and J by 5 bases, with 7 bases between the two germline ends. The CDR3 spells CASSLLQNNEQFF. The CDR3 DNA sequence: TGTGCCAGCAGTTTATTGCAGAACAATGAGCAGTTCTTC.

This clone appeared a few times. The chain recombines TRBV27 with TRBJ1-6; D uncertain. Trimming cost V 4 bases and J 6 bases, with 16 bases left between them. The CDR3 loop spans 16 amino acids. Germline values: CDR1 MNHEY, CDR2 SMNVEV (reference sequence). The CDR3 reads CASSSGIVGLNSPLHF. CDR3 DNA sequence: TGTGCCAGCAGTTCGGGTATAGTTGGACTTAATTCACCCCTCCACTTT.

This chain connects TRBV10-3 to TRBJ1-3, with D possibly being TRBD1 (5 bases). V was cut by 0 bases and J by 0 bases, with 9 bases left in between. There are 16 residues in the CDR3. Germline values: CDR1 ENHRY, CDR2 SYGVKD. CDR3 loop: CAISESGGTSGNTIYF. For the CDR3, the DNA is TGTGCCATCAGTGAGTCGGGGGGAACCTCTGGAAACACCATATATTTT.

The table lists this clone with a few counts. The V and J genes are TRBV29-1 and TRBJ1-4, with D possibly TRBD1 on 6 matching bases. Germline loops: CDR1 SQVTM, CDR2 ANQGSEA. The CDR3 runs 13 residues. The V end lost 7 bases, the J end lost 4 bases, and 13 bases lay between the germline ends. DNA of the CDR3: TGCAGCGGAACAGGGATGGGTAATGAAAAACTGTTTTTT. Its protein product is CSGTGMGNEKLFF. The whole variable domain, remainder taken from reference TRBV29-1 and TRBJ1-4, is SAVISQKPSRDICQRGTSLTIQCQVDSQVTMMFWYRQQPGQSLTLIATANQGSEATYESGFVIDKFPISRPNLTFSTLTVSNMSPEDSSIYLCSGTGMGNEKLFFGSGTQLSVL.

The V gene is TRBV9, the J gene TRBJ2-3; tentative D call: TRBD2 (5 bases). Germline V gene sequence: CDR1 SGDLS, CDR2 YYNGEE. This CDR3 has 15 amino acids. The ends were cut back, 2 bases at V and 6 bases at J, with 16 bases in the middle. The CDR3: CASSVRGNIGDTQYF. The DNA for the CDR3 is TGTGCCAGCAGCGTCCGGGGAAATATTGGGGATACGCAGTATTTT. Looking up the rest from reference TRBV9 and TRBJ2-3 gives the full variable domain: DSGVTQTPKHLITATGQRVTLRCSPRSGDLSVYWYQQSLDQGLQFLIQYYNGEERAKGNILERFSAQQFPDLHSELNLSSLELGDSALYFCASSVRGNIGDTQYFGPGTRLTVL.

This clone came up a few times. V gene TRBV7-9 combines with J gene TRBJ1-1, with 7 bases lining up with TRBD1. V trimming: 5 bases; J trimming: 6 bases; junction bases outside the gene matches: 12. This CDR3 spans 15 amino acids. CDR1 is SEHNR, CDR2 FQNEAQ, per germline (reference sequence). The CDR3 sequence: CASSPWDSLVSEAFF. CDR3 nucleotide sequence: TGTGCCAGCAGCCCTTGGGACAGTTTAGTTTCTGAAGCTTTCTTT. The full variable domain, its missing parts supplied by reference TRBV7-9 and TRBJ1-1, is DTGVSQNPRHKITKRGQNVTFRCDPISEHNRLYWYRQTLGQGPEFLTYFQNEAQLEKSRLLSDRFSAERPKGSFSTLEIQRTEQGDSAMYLCASSPWDSLVSEAFFGQGTRLTVV.

The chain links TRBV4-2 to TRBJ1-2; no clear D. The CDR3 runs 16 residues. Germline V CDR1 and CDR2: LGHNA, YNFKEQ. The V end was cut by 2 bases, the J end by 2 bases, with 15 bases between. The DNA of the CDR3 is TGTGCCAGCAGCCAAATGTTGCGTCAGGCCAACTATGGCTACACCTTC. The encoded protein is CASSQMLRQANYGYTF.

This clone has a handful of counts. This chain links TRBV6-5 with TRBJ2-2, with 7 nucleotides matching TRBD2. Per germline, CDR1 MNHEY and CDR2 SVGAGI. Trimming removed 4 bases from V and 4 bases from J; junction bases left unmatched: 9. This CDR3 contains 16 residues. The CDR3 DNA is TGTGCCAGCAGTTTCGTTAGGGGCGGGAGCACCGGGGAGCTGTTTTTT. This codes for CASSFVRGGSTGELFF.

V is TRBV6-5 and J is TRBJ2-7; D might be TRBD2 (6 bases). Germline V lookup: CDR1 MNHEY, CDR2 SVGAGI. The CDR3 is 13 residues long. The germline V and J ends were trimmed by 6 bases and 2 bases, with 11 bases remaining between them. CDR3 region: CASSQWGAYEQYF. CDR3 bases: TGTGCCAGCAGCCAATGGGGGGCCTACGAGCAGTACTTC.

The chain links TRBV7-2 to TRBJ1-5, with D perhaps TRBD1 (6 bases). The V gene lost 7 bases and the J gene lost 5 bases, with 18 bases spanning the gap. CDR1 SGHTA and CDR2 FQGNSA come from the germline V gene. The CDR3 is 15 amino acids. The CDR3 region has the DNA TGTGCCAGCAACCTCGGACAGATTTCGGATCAGCCCCAGCATTTT. It encodes CASNLGQISDQPQHF.

The rearrangement joins TRBV2 to TRBJ1-2; tentative D call: TRBD1 (5 bases). The CDR3 sequence is 12 residues long. With 5 bases removed from V and 5 bases from J, the gap between germline ends came to 9 bases. Per the germline V gene, CDR1 is SNHLY and CDR2 is FYNNEI. The CDR3 DNA sequence: TGTGCCAGCAGTAGGGACTTTTATGGCTACACCTTC. Its translation: CASSRDFYGYTF.

The rearrangement joins TRBV6-2 or TRBV6-3 to TRBJ2-1, with 7 positions matching TRBD2. The V segment lost 2 bases and the J segment 7 bases; nucleotides outside the gene matches: 8. Germline V gives CDR1 MNHEY, CDR2 SVGEGT. There are 15 residues in the CDR3. The CDR3 DNA follows: TGTGCCAGCAGTTACCGGCGGGAGTACGGGAATGAGCAGTTCTTC. This translates into CASSYRREYGNEQFF.

The chain employs TRBV28 and TRBJ2-2; D call uncertain. CDR1 is MDHEN and CDR2 is SYDVKM in the germline V gene. Trimming removed 3 bases from V and 0 bases from J, with 5 bases in between. The CDR3 consists of 14 residues. The CDR3 reads CASSFQANTGELFF. CDR3 in DNA: TGTGCCAGCAGTTTCCAGGCGAACACCGGGGAGCTGTTTTTT.

This clone was detected once. The chain recombines TRBV18 with TRBJ1-6; TRBD1 matches 8 bases. The CDR3 extends over 16 amino acids. Germline V gene lookup returns CDR1 KGHSH and CDR2 LQKENI. V gave up 3 bases and J gave up 2 bases; unmatched junction bases: 3. CDR3 sequence reads: CASSPRGRAYNSPLHF. The CDR3 region has the DNA TGTGCCAGCTCACCCAGGGGGCGGGCCTATAATTCACCCCTCCACTTT.

The rearrangement uses TRBV7-9 and TRBJ2-7; D remains unclear. CDR3 length equals 13 residues. The germline V gene encodes CDR1 SEHNR and CDR2 FQNEAQ (reference sequence). Trimming pared 6 bases from V and 0 bases from J, leaving 9 bases between. The CDR3 loop is CASSYPGSYEQYF. For the CDR3, the DNA is TGTGCCAGCAGTTATCCGGGCTCCTACGAGCAGTACTTC.

This chain joins TRBV28 and TRBJ1-3; 10 nucleotides agree with TRBD1. The V segment lost 6 bases and the J segment 1 base; nucleotides outside the gene matches: 6. This CDR3 is built from 16 residues. The germline V gene has CDR1 MDHEN and CDR2 SYDVKM. CDR3 DNA: TGTGCCAGCAGGGCTCCGGGACAGGGGTCTGGAAACACCATATATTTT. Amino acid sequence: CASRAPGQGSGNTIYF.

The V and J genes are TRBV4-1 and TRBJ2-7, with 9 bases lining up with TRBD1. The CDR3 covers 17 residues. Germline values: CDR1 MGHRA, CDR2 YSYEKL. After removal of 2 bases from V and 3 bases from J, the junction contained 11 bases not matched to a gene. The CDR3 nucleotides read TGCGCCAGCAGCCAAACAACTCCGGGACAGGGAAGCTACGAGCAGTACTTC. The encoded protein is CASSQTTPGQGSYEQYF.

The CDR3 region is CASSFYRGHGYTF. CDR3 DNA: TGTGCCAGCAGCTTTTACAGGGGCCATGGCTACACCTTC. The genes are TRBV6-5 and TRBJ1-2; 7 nucleotides line up with TRBD1. Trimming at V came to 6 bases and at J to 6 bases, leaving 7 bases not matched to a gene. From germline, CDR1 is MNHEY and CDR2 SVGAGI. The CDR3 is 13 amino acids.

A note on this clone: The sample carries other DNA sequences with the same CDR3. The chain recombines TRBV7-2 with TRBJ2-7; D possibly corresponds to TRBD2 (5 bases). This CDR3 comprises 14 residues. Germline V gives CDR1 SGHTA, CDR2 FQGNSA. V lost 4 bases and J 0 bases, leaving 10 bases between the germline ends. The CDR3 spells CASSSSGTSYEQYF. The CDR3 nucleotides read TGTGCCAGCAGCTCAAGCGGTACCTCCTACGAGCAGTACTTC.

Here the CDR3 reads CASKQGSNQPQHF. In DNA form, the CDR3 reads TGTGCCAGCAAACAGGGTAGCAATCAGCCCCAGCATTTT. V is TRBV2 and J is TRBJ1-5; a possible D gene is TRBD1 (6 bases). CDR1 SNHLY and CDR2 FYNNEI come from the germline V gene. The CDR3 runs 13 residues. V was shortened by 7 bases and J by 0 bases, with 7 bases between the two germline ends.

Details on this clone: Different DNA sequences within this sample yield the same CDR3. This sequence joins TRBV7-2 and TRBJ1-2, with TRBD1 as a possible D gene (5 bases). Per the germline V gene, CDR1 is SGHTA and CDR2 is FQGNSA. With 5 bases removed from V and 1 base from J, the gap between germline ends came to 8 bases. The CDR3 is 13 amino acids. CDR3 loop: CASSPDSNYGYTF. CDR3 DNA sequence: TGTGCCAGCAGCCCCGACAGTAACTATGGCTACACCTTC.

This chain joins TRBV27 and TRBJ2-6; D is uncertain. The CDR3 consists of 15 residues. Germline V gene sequence: CDR1 MNHEY, CDR2 SMNVEV (reference sequence). The V end was cut by 1 base, the J end by 4 bases, with 8 bases between. In DNA, the CDR3 is TGTGCCAGCAGTTTATGGCTTTCCGGGGCCAACGTCCTGACTTTC. Its translation: CASSLWLSGANVLTF.

The chain recombines TRBV27 with TRBJ2-7, with D tentatively TRBD2 (6 bases). V was cut by 4 bases and J by 7 bases, with 20 bases left in between. This CDR3 is 15 amino acids long. Per germline, CDR1 MNHEY and CDR2 SMNVEV (reference sequence). For the CDR3, the DNA is TGTGCCAGCAGTTCTGCGGGACTCCCGCCGGGTGAGCAGTACTTC. Translating it yields CASSSAGLPPGEQYF.

The chain has TRBV5-1 and TRBJ2-3, with TRBD1 as a possible D gene (7 bases). The V end was cut by 3 bases, the J end by 0 bases, with 14 bases between. The CDR3 runs 16 residues. CDR1 is SGHRS, CDR2 YFSETQ, per germline. In DNA, the CDR3 is TGCGCCAGCAGCTCGCAGGGGGGTCCTAGCACAGATACGCAGTATTTT. Translation gives CASSSQGGPSTDTQYF.

In its sample, this clone was seen a few times. This rearrangement joins TRBV30 to TRBJ1-1, with D possibly TRBD1 on 6 matching bases. The CDR3 sequence is 13 residues long. Trimming removed 0 bases from V and 1 base from J, with 6 bases in between. From germline, CDR1 is GTSNPN and CDR2 SVGIG (reference sequence). The CDR3 DNA reads as TGTGCCTGGAGTGTACAGGGGAACACTGAAGCTTTCTTT. This encodes CAWSVQGNTEAFF.

This clone was recorded a few times. The genes are TRBV5-1 and TRBJ1-6, with D unresolved. Trimming removed 2 bases at V and 4 bases at J, with 10 bases between. The CDR3 length is 15 residues. Germline CDR1 is SGHRS and CDR2 is YFSETQ. The CDR3 reads CASSLGGSYNSPLHF. In DNA form, the CDR3 reads TGCGCCAGCAGCTTAGGAGGGAGTTATAATTCACCCCTCCACTTT.

The chain combines TRBV7-2 with TRBJ1-5, with 8 nucleotides matching TRBD1. Germline CDR1 and CDR2: SGHTA and FQGNSA. With 9 bases clipped from V and 9 bases from J, the junction kept 10 bases outside the gene matches. The CDR3 is made up of 13 amino acids. The chain's CDR3 is CASRQGQEGPQHF. CDR3 nucleotide sequence: TGTGCCAGTAGACAGGGGCAAGAGGGGCCCCAGCATTTT.

DNA of the CDR3: TGTGCCAGTACTCCAGGGGCCCGAAACACCATATATTTT. It encodes CASTPGARNTIYF. The chain is built from TRBV19 and TRBJ1-3; tentatively, D is TRBD1 (6 bases). The CDR3 loop spans 13 amino acids. Germline loops: CDR1 LNHDA, CDR2 SQIVND (reference sequence). Trimming pared 7 bases from V and 5 bases from J, leaving 12 bases between.